This T cell receptor (beta chain) was retrieved from a study of blood T cell repertoires in COVID-19 (TCRdb year 2020). Background on the whole study: Collaborator samples came from the United States, Italy and Spain and covered acute and convalescent phases of COVID-19. The repertoires were released in a freely available public database intended as a resource for research on the immune response to SARS-CoV-2. The dataset comprised deeply sampled blood TCRbeta repertoires from subjects exposed to, actively infected with, or recovered from COVID-19. Where HLA class I and class II types were available, the types were taken from metadata supplied by the sample provider, not from assay-based typing. The prospective study material was composed of cDNA or gDNA derived from T cells, B-cell-depleted T cells, or PBMCs. A de-identified subject ID, COVID-19 status, age in years and sex were almost always included in the sample metadata. Samples came from the ongoing ImmuneRACE study (first 160 participants) plus 1,254 subjects from 6 global collaborators.

CDR1 and CDR2 (LNHDA, SQIVND) derive from the germline V gene (reference sequence). V is pared back by 3 bases and J by 10 bases, with 12 bases lying between the germline termini. There are 12 amino acids in the CDR3, from cysteine to phenylalanine inclusive. The sequence is cut down to CDR3 DNA, 36 bases in frame from base 1. This clone appeared a single time. The antigen this receptor binds is unknown. No much larger clonotype is one base removed from it; base qualities were not supplied. What the study reported, not specific to this receptor: How much clinical and demographic metadata was included differed by source and by participant, and the metadata was provided uncurated.

TCRbeta CDR3 regions were amplified from genomic DNA by means of the immunoSEQ Assay, a bias-controlled multiplex PCR. The authors processed their data as follows. Nucleated cell counts per sample were estimated from amplification of reference gene primers within the assay. To quantify the absolute abundance of each unique TCRbeta CDR3 rearrangement, sequence reads were collapsed and filtered. For each sample, productive Simpson clonality was calculated by taking the square root of Simpson's diversity index across productive rearrangements. Not all clones reach the TCRdb copy of this immuneACCESS table, which keeps in-frame sequences only. Checked studies attribute under half of the gap to unresolved V genes and leave the rest unexplained. That table gives V, J and clone size, and the DNA gave D and trimming. The sample table contains a few hundred thousand clones; only one count was recorded for around 84% of them. Roughly a tenth of the sample rests with the top ten.

In the prospective study, participants were about 18 to 100 years old, resided in under 30 geographic areas of the United States, and were enrolled through a virtual design. In the prospective study, participants were assigned to cohorts based on the clinical history participants reported in a screening survey and a study questionnaire. Recovered participants in ImmuneRACE Cohort 3 were defined as having two consecutive negative NP/OP PCR tests, clearance from a healthcare professional, or resolution of symptoms. Mobile phlebotomists in the prospective study collected whole blood, serum and a nasopharyngeal or oropharyngeal swab from every participant. Prospective study participants could optionally give additional blood draws and questionnaires over an approximately 2-month period. Blood samples from the prospective study were shipped frozen or at room temperature prior to DNA extraction.

Sequences were obtained from PBMCs or T cells enriched from blood (not recorded which). The chain is made from TRBV19 and TRBJ1-1; too little of a D gene remains to name it. This receptor was obtained from a woman between 18 and 29 years old who had recovered from COVID-19. The CDR3 here reads CASSIYTHGAFF. The sequenced DNA is TGTGCCAGTAGTATCTATACCCACGGAGCTTTCTTT.